Detailed here is one T cell receptor beta chain. The antigen remains unidentified. These data originate in a study of T cells in Graves' hyperthyroidism and ophthalmopathy. From RNA transcripts, TCR beta CDR3 regions were amplified. The TCR CDR3 first-round RT-PCR relied on the HTBI primer set. TCRdb processed the multiplex PCR reads anew with MiXCR; each CDR3 protein has one entry. The table shows about 200,000 distinct CDR3 sequences, with less than 20% occurring only once. CDR1 and CDR2 from the germline V gene are KGHSH and LQKENI. The CDR3 consists of 13 residues. Trimming took off 1 base at V and 2 bases at J, with 5 bases between the two ends. PBMCs were derived from roughly 10 ml fresh peripheral blood. Broader study findings: The majority of expanded thyroid clonotypes above 0.001 also appeared in blood.

The receptor was derived from a woman in her 50s with Graves' hyperthyroidism. The sample taken for sequencing was blood. The chain combines TRBV18 with TRBJ1-1, with D hard to call. CDR3 nucleotide sequence: TGTGCCAGCTCACCACAGAGCAACACTGAAGCTTTCTTT. It codes for CASSPQSNTEAFF.